These 3 T cell receptor beta chains were all obtained from the same sample, sequenced in a study of shared clonotypes between healthy human individuals. Assay used: immunoSEQ multiplex PCR; TCRdb lists only in-frame clones, some missing. Of 1.4 million or so clones listed, around 98.5% were seen once; the top ten hold approximately 0.4%. Sample: naive CD4+ T cells sorted from blood. Subset: CD45RA+ positively selected. These receptors originate from a young man in good health.

The genes are TRBV7-8 and TRBJ2-1; 7 bases are shared with TRBD2. V was pared by 5 bases and J by 3 bases, with 10 bases of the junction left unmatched. This CDR3 spans 16 amino acids. CDR1 is SGHVS, CDR2 FQNEAQ, per germline. The CDR3 loop reads CASSPIWAGVYNEQFF. The CDR3 nucleotides read TGTGCCAGCAGCCCTATTTGGGCGGGAGTCTACAATGAGCAGTTCTTC.

This rearrangement joins TRBV28 to TRBJ2-3, with D possibly matching TRBD2 (6 bases). Trimming cost V 7 bases and J 6 bases, with 23 bases left between them. CDR1 MDHEN and CDR2 SYDVKM come from the germline V gene. CDR3 length: 16 amino acids. CDR3 DNA sequence: TGTGCCAGCACCGTGGCTTACGGAGGGAGGAAGGATACGCAGTATTTT. It codes for CASTVAYGGRKDTQYF.

This chain joins TRBV11-2 and TRBJ2-1; D is undetermined. Germline CDR1 reads SGHAT; CDR2 reads FQNNGV. The CDR3 extends over 13 amino acids. V lost 2 bases and J lost 4, with 6 bases in between. DNA of the CDR3: TGTGCCAGCAGCTTAAGGGATTACAATGAGCAGTTCTTC. It encodes CASSLRDYNEQFF.